The T cell receptor (beta chain) described here comes from a study of early T cells in non-severe SARS-CoV-2 infection. Study as a whole: Sequencing of unsorted whole blood was done on bulk RNA, leaving chains unpaired. Study-level points and caveats: Lookups in VDJdb leaned toward anti-spike CD8 responses and missed private and CD4 specificities.

V lost 4 bases, J lost 7 bases, and 6 bases stayed unmatched. There are 14 residues in the CDR3. Germline V CDR1 and CDR2: MGHDK, SYGVNS. This clonotype was seen many times. Its target is not known. TCRdb used MiXCR to reprocess the 5' RACE reads, holding one entry per CDR3 protein. The sample carries about 80,000 distinct CDR3 sequences, 9% to 14% recorded once. The sequencing input was whole blood. The rearrangement uses TRBV25-1 and TRBJ1-1; 10 bases fit TRBD1. This receptor was obtained from an adult who was a healthcare worker with PCR-confirmed SARS-CoV-2 infection or an uninfected control (not recorded which). The CDR3 coding sequence is TGTGCCAGCAGTGGACAGGGGGCGCCGGGTGAAGCTTTCTTT. Protein sequence: CASSGQGAPGEAFF.